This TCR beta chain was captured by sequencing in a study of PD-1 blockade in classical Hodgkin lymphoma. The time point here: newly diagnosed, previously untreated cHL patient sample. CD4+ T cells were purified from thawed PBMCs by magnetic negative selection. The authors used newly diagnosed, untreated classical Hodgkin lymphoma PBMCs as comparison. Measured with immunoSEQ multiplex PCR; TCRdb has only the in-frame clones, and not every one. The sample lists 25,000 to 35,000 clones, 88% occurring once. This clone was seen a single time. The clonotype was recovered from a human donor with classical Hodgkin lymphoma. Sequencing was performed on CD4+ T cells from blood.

For the CDR3, the DNA is TGCGCCAGCAGCCAACAAGAGCCCAATGAGCAGTTCTTC. It specifies CASSQQEPNEQFF. This chain joins TRBV4-1 and TRBJ2-1; D ambiguous. Germline assignment: CDR1 MGHRA and CDR2 YSYEKL. Trimming shortened V by 2 bases and J by 6 bases, and 8 bases separated the two germline ends. CDR3 length: 13 residues.